The following is a TCR beta chain sequence with its context. Its antigen is unknown. No clone much larger than this one lies a single base away; base qualities are absent. Systemically healthy Caucasian individuals from Russia, approximately 39 in total and aged about 6 to 90 years, were included as donors. Approximately 10 milliliters of peripheral blood were collected from each donor into EDTA-treated Vacutainer tubes. Ficoll-Paque density-gradient centrifugation was used to isolate PBMCs, with at least 6.5 million per sample. Total RNA was extracted from PBMCs with Trizol reagent, with at least 6 micrograms obtained per sample. The percentages of naive CD45RAhigh/CD27high T cells were determined by flow cytometry on a PBMC aliquot from every donor. The CDR3 covers 11 residues, taking in both the cysteine and the phenylalanine. The kept DNA is CDR3 alone, 33 bases in frame from the first base. CDR1 and CDR2 (DFQATT, SNEGSKA) derive from the germline V gene (reference sequence). V and J lose 6 bases and 6 bases, and a span of 9 bases separates them.

The receptor library was made with 5' RACE. The sequencer was an Illumina HiSeq 2500. The second PCR ran for roughly 7 to 12 cycles and used a J-beta primer mix along with a sample-barcoded 5' primer. A unique molecular identifier was introduced onto each TCR beta cDNA molecule by a template-switch 5' adaptor carrying 12 random nucleotides. Each sample yielded at least 3 million CDR3-containing paired-end reads. First-strand cDNA synthesis was performed from all RNA using the Mint cDNA synthesis kit, with priming by a TRBC-specific oligonucleotide. After uracil-DNA glycosylase treatment, a first 18-cycle PCR used universal primers M1SS and BC2_uni_R on all cDNA. In the original analysis: For normalization, 1 million high-quality reads, each with a distinct molecular identifier, were randomly selected from each sample. Instead of being binned into consensus sequences, reads with shared molecular identifiers were discarded. MiTCR, with a Q25 quality threshold and the strictest error-elimination algorithm, was used for CDR3 identification, clonotype clustering and error correction. Lower-bound total TCR beta diversity was estimated with a nonparametric unseen species model using Euler transformation. TCRdb passed the public sequencing reads through fastp at Q25 and MiXCR, retaining productive beta sequences. Each CDR3 protein gets just one entry, which takes the most common genes and DNA from the rows behind it. The V and J calls were not made by the authors but by TCRdb's processing. This sample is represented by 710,000 or so distinct CDR3 sequences; around a fifth of them were singletons. Of the sample, 20% to 25% is held by the ten largest clones.

These data belong to a study of blood T cells in healthy people across ages (dated by TCRdb to about 2015). Background on the whole study: Template switching captured roughly one uniquely barcoded TCR beta cDNA molecule per two T cells in model experiments. To track age-related changes in TCR beta repertoire diversity, the study relied on deep sequencing normalized with unique cDNA molecular identifiers. The donors were divided into four age groups: young (average about 16 years), middle-aged (roughly 40), aged (approximately 62) and long-lived (about 79). To avoid experimental bias, donors of different ages were spread randomly across the sequencing lanes. The study analyzed two additional independent replicas of 1 million unique cDNA reads from the same blood draw for two donors, one aged 18 to 30 and one aged 80 or older.

The research as a whole found: The long-lived group showed more naive CD4+ T cells, fewer expanded clones and increased TCR diversity than the aged group, suggesting age selection. There was a strong correlation between observed TCR beta diversity and the percentage of naive T cells measured by flow cytometry. As age increased, observed TCR beta diversity per million T cells dropped in a roughly linear way, and a significant reduction was already evident by age 40. Donor CMV infection status was unknown, potentially confounding age-related changes in expanded clonotypes. Bulk unsorted PBMC profiling prevented conclusive comparison of naive and antigen-experienced compartments. Estimates of total diversity based on one million sequenced T cells were regarded as lower bounds and as underestimates.

Recombination connected TRBV20-1 to TRBJ2-1; no D gene is confidently identified. The sequence came from a man between 65 and 79 years old in good health. The source material was blood. In nucleotides, the sequence is TGCAGTGCCTATACCAGCAATGAGCAGTTCTTC. Its translation reads: CSAYTSNEQFF.